One and the same sample provided the 2 T cell receptor beta chains below, sequenced in a study of OX40 agonist ivuxolimab in advanced cancers. The assay was immunoSEQ multiplex PCR, and TCRdb's table has in-frame clones only and misses some. This table has 98,000 or so clones, approximately 93% appearing once. Material: CD4+ or CD8+ T cells sorted from blood, obtained in a trial of the OX40 agonist ivuxolimab. These TCRs come from an adult with an advanced solid tumor such as melanoma, head and neck, liver or kidney cancer.

The chain employs TRBV7-9 and TRBJ1-2; 7 positions match TRBD1. The CDR3 length is 15 residues. The V gene's germline CDR1 is SEHNR and CDR2 FQNEAQ (reference sequence). The junction had 14 bases not matched to a gene; V was cut back by 5 bases and J by 8 bases. CDR3 protein: CASSPGGQFYAGYTF. The CDR3 DNA follows: TGTGCCAGCAGCCCGGGGGGACAGTTCTATGCGGGCTACACCTTC.

The chain uses TRBV19 and TRBJ1-1; D may be TRBD1 (6 bases). There are 12 residues in the CDR3. Trimming shortened V by 4 bases and J by 9 bases, and 12 bases separated the two germline ends. Germline CDR1 and CDR2: LNHDA and SQIVND (reference sequence). CDR3 loop: CASSRTANQAFF. The CDR3 DNA sequence: TGTGCCAGTAGTAGGACAGCGAACCAAGCTTTCTTT.